These 21 T cell receptor beta chains share one sample of origin, sequenced in a study of blood T cell repertoires in COVID-19. Sequencing used immunoSEQ multiplex PCR; TCRdb keeps in-frame clones, though not all of them. Among 150,000 or so clones listed, about 90% were seen once. The sequenced sample was peripheral blood. Receptors originate from a human donor in a cohort sampled during active COVID-19.

This clone was observed a single time. The chain couples TRBV7-9 to TRBJ1-2; 7 nucleotides align to TRBD1. Germline trimming cut 7 bases from V and 0 bases from J; bases unmatched to any gene: 14. The CDR3 runs 17 residues. The V gene's germline CDR1 is SEHNR and CDR2 FQNEAQ (reference sequence). The chain's CDR3 is CASTAGTALFTNYGYTF. Written as DNA, the CDR3 is TGTGCCAGCACCGCGGGGACAGCGTTATTTACTAACTATGGCTACACCTTC.

V gene TRBV28 combines with J gene TRBJ1-1; tentatively, D is TRBD1 (5 bases). V was trimmed by 2 bases and J by 4 bases, leaving 11 bases between them. Germline V lookup: CDR1 MDHEN, CDR2 SYDVKM. The CDR3 has 14 residues. CDR3: CASSLIAGGTEAFF. CDR3 nucleotide sequence: TGTGCCAGCAGTTTAATTGCGGGGGGCACTGAAGCTTTCTTT.

The chain couples TRBV4-3 to TRBJ2-1, with TRBD2 matching over 7 bases. CDR1 is LGHNA and CDR2 is YSLEER in the germline V gene. This CDR3 region has 16 residues. V shed 0 bases and J 10 bases; nucleotides not matched to a gene: 12. The CDR3 nucleotides read TGCGCCAGCAGCCAAGATGGGGGAGGGACGTCGCTCGAGCAGTTCTTC. Translated, it gives CASSQDGGGTSLEQFF.

The chain links TRBV5-1 to TRBJ1-3; 7 positions agree with TRBD1. There are 17 residues in the CDR3. The V and J ends lost 3 bases and 0 bases, in that order; junction bases with no gene match: 9. Germline V gene data show CDR1 as SGHRS and CDR2 as YFSETQ. The chain's CDR3 is CASSSVEGASSGNTIYF. The CDR3 DNA is TGCGCCAGCAGCTCAGTGGAGGGGGCTAGCTCTGGAAACACCATATATTTT.

The rearrangement uses TRBV10-3 and TRBJ1-1; 9 nucleotides line up with TRBD1. Per germline, CDR1 ENHRY and CDR2 SYGVKD. The J segment lost 3 bases and the V segment lost 5 bases, leaving 1 base of the junction unmatched. The CDR3 runs to 13 residues. CDR3 coding DNA: TGTGCCATCAGTAGGGACAGGGACACTGAAGCTTTCTTT. This encodes CAISRDRDTEAFF.

The chain joins TRBV6-6 to TRBJ1-1; the match to TRBD1 covers 7 bases. With 2 bases clipped from V and 4 bases from J, the junction kept 7 bases outside the gene matches. Germline CDR1 reads MNHNY; CDR2 reads SVGAGI (reference sequence). The CDR3 is 15 residues long. The CDR3 sequence is CASSYTDRSGTEAFF. In DNA, the CDR3 is TGTGCCAGCAGTTACACGGACAGGTCTGGCACTGAAGCTTTCTTT.

The chain uses TRBV12-5 and TRBJ1-6, with D possibly TRBD1 on 6 matching bases. The CDR3 length is 14 residues. The ends were cut back, 7 bases at V and 7 bases at J, with 14 bases in the middle. Germline CDR1 LGHNT, CDR2 FRNRAP. The CDR3: CASAKGQENSPLHF. CDR3 nucleotides: TGTGCTAGTGCTAAGGGACAAGAGAATTCACCCCTCCACTTT.

The chain recombines TRBV7-3 with TRBJ1-1, with D possibly being TRBD1 (5 bases). Germline CDR1 SGHTA, CDR2 FQGTGA. Trimming stripped 6 bases from V and 0 bases from J, with 20 bases between. The CDR3 contains 17 residues. In nucleotides, the CDR3 is TGTGCCAGCAGGGAGACCGGGACGGGGGACTTGAACACTGAAGCTTTCTTT. It translates to CASRETGTGDLNTEAFF.

The chain carries TRBV30 and TRBJ1-1; the D gene is possibly TRBD1 (5 bases). V was pared by 8 bases and J by 4 bases, with 8 bases between. This CDR3 comprises 10 residues. CDR1 GTSNPN and CDR2 SVGIG come from the germline V gene (reference sequence). The CDR3 DNA follows: TGTGCCGGAGGGACCACTGAAGCTTTCTTT. It translates to CAGGTTEAFF.

The gene calls are TRBV4-1 and TRBJ2-5; 10 positions match TRBD2. The CDR3 is 15 amino acids. Germline V gene sequence: CDR1 MGHRA, CDR2 YSYEKL. V trimming: 4 bases; J trimming: 2 bases; junction bases outside the gene matches: 4. The CDR3 DNA follows: TGCGCCAGCAGCCCTAGCGGGAGTGATCAAGAGACCCAGTACTTC. This codes for CASSPSGSDQETQYF.

V and J are TRBV9 and TRBJ2-2, with D possibly being TRBD1 (5 bases). V lost 0 bases and J 3 bases, leaving 9 bases between the germline ends. CDR3 size: 15 residues. Germline CDR1 reads SGDLS; CDR2 reads YYNGEE. The chain's CDR3 is CASSVDQGDTGELFF. The CDR3 bases are TGTGCCAGCAGCGTAGATCAGGGCGACACCGGGGAGCTGTTTTTT.

The chain carries TRBV7-2 and TRBJ2-1; tentative D call: TRBD1 (6 bases). Germline assignment: CDR1 SGHTA and CDR2 FQGNSA. CDR3 length equals 15 residues. Trimming took 2 bases from V and 0 from J, leaving 8 bases between them. This CDR3 is CASSLSGASYNEQFF. CDR3 coding DNA: TGTGCCAGCAGCTTATCAGGGGCCTCCTACAATGAGCAGTTCTTC.

The chain combines TRBV6-6 with TRBJ2-7; D ambiguous. Germline assignment: CDR1 MNHNY and CDR2 SVGAGI (reference sequence). The CDR3 has 14 amino acids. Trimming removed 4 bases at V and 3 bases at J, with 13 bases between. Here the CDR3 DNA reads TGTGCCAGCAGTTCCGTATCACGCGGCTACGAGCAGTACTTC. Residues: CASSSVSRGYEQYF.

J is TRBJ2-1 and V is TRBV7-3; 7 bases are a match to TRBD2. The CDR3 contains 16 residues. CDR1 and CDR2 (germline): SGHTA, FQGTGA. The V segment lost 5 bases and the J segment 1 base; nucleotides outside the gene matches: 8. For the CDR3, the DNA is TGTGCCAGCAGCACGGGGAGCGGGGCATCCTACAATGAGCAGTTCTTC. It encodes CASSTGSGASYNEQFF.

V usage is TRBV11-2 and J usage is TRBJ2-7; maybe TRBD1 (5 bases). The CDR3 sequence is 14 residues long. The V end was cut by 2 bases, the J end by 3 bases, with 11 bases between. Germline V CDR1 and CDR2: SGHAT, FQNNGV. The CDR3 is CASSLKQGHYEQYF. Written as DNA, the CDR3 is TGTGCCAGCAGCTTAAAGCAGGGCCACTACGAGCAGTACTTC.

This clone was recorded only once. The chain joins TRBV7-9 to TRBJ2-7; D is ambiguous. The V gene lost 5 bases and the J gene lost 2 bases, with 10 bases spanning the gap. The V gene's germline CDR1 is SEHNR and CDR2 FQNEAQ (reference sequence). This CDR3 has 13 amino acids. The CDR3 is CASSVLAPYEQYF. CDR3 sequence (DNA): TGTGCCAGCAGCGTCTTGGCTCCCTACGAGCAGTACTTC.

In DNA, the CDR3 is TGCGCCAGCAGCCCTCCTGCGGGGGGGCGGGAGACCCAGTACTTC. This codes for CASSPPAGGRETQYF. This sequence joins TRBV4-1 and TRBJ2-5; TRBD2 aligns across 9 bases. From germline, CDR1 is MGHRA and CDR2 YSYEKL. V was clipped by 4 bases and J by 5 bases; unmatched bases: 8. The CDR3 has 15 amino acids.

The chain links TRBV19 to TRBJ2-1, with TRBD1 matching 10 bases. V gave up 2 bases and J gave up 9 bases; unmatched junction bases: 10. This CDR3 spans 16 amino acids. Germline values: CDR1 LNHDA, CDR2 SQIVND (reference sequence). DNA of the CDR3: TGTGCCAGTAGTATACTAAAAGGGACAGGGGAGGGTGAGCAGTTCTTC. It codes for CASSILKGTGEGEQFF. Together with reference TRBV19 and TRBJ2-1, the CDR3 gives the full variable domain: DGGITQSPKYLFRKEGQNVTLSCEQNLNHDAMYWYRQDPGQGLRLIYYSQIVNDFQKGDIAEGYSVSREKKESFPLTVTSAQKNPTAFYLCASSILKGTGEGEQFFGPGTRLTVL.

This clone is a singleton in its sample. This sequence joins TRBV6-6 and TRBJ1-1; 9 nucleotides agree with TRBD1. The CDR3 covers 15 residues. From germline, CDR1 is MNHNY and CDR2 SVGAGI (reference sequence). The J segment lost 4 bases and the V segment lost 4 bases, leaving 7 bases of the junction unmatched. CDR3 in amino acids: CASSLSGTGSTEAFF. The CDR3 coding sequence is TGTGCCAGCAGTTTGTCCGGGACAGGGTCCACTGAAGCTTTCTTT.

The gene calls are TRBV21-1 and TRBJ2-5; the table gives TRBD1 as D, unverified against the DNA. TRBV21-1 constitutes a pseudogene. This CDR3 has 21 residues. Here the CDR3 reads CASIHPFTGGAESGPQETQYF. The CDR3 nucleotides are TGTGCCAGCATTCACCCGTTCACAGGGGGCGCGGAATCGGGCCCCCAAGAGACCCAGTACTTC.

The chain is built from TRBV6-2 or TRBV6-3 and TRBJ1-6; 10 bases match TRBD1. CDR3 size: 14 residues. Trimming at V came to 4 bases and at J to 10 bases, leaving 4 bases not matched to a gene. Germline CDR1 reads MNHEY; CDR2 reads SVGEGT. The CDR3 nucleotides are TGTGCCAGCAGTTCCGGACAGGGGGTGTCACCCCTCCACTTT. This sequence encodes CASSSGQGVSPLHF.